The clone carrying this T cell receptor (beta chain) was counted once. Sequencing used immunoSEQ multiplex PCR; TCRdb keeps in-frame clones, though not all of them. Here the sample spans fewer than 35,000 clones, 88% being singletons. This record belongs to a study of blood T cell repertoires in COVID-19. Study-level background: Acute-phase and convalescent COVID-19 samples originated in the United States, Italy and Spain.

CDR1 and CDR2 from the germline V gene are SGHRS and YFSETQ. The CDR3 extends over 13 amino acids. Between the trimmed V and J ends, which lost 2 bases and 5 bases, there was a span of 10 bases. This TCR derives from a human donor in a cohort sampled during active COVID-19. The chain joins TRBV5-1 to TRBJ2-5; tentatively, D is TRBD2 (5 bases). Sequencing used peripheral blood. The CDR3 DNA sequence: TGCGCCAGCAGCTTTGGGAGTTTTGAGACCCAGTACTTC. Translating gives CASSFGSFETQYF.